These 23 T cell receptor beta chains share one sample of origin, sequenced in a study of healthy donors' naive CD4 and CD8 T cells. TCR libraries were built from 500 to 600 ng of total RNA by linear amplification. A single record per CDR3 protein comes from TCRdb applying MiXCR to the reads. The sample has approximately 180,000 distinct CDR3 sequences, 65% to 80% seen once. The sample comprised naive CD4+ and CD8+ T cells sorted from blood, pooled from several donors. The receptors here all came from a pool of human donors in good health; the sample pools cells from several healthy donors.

The CDR3 DNA reads as TGTGCCAGCAGCTTATTTTCAGCGGTGATAAGCTCCTACGAGCAGTACTTC. Its protein is CASSLFSAVISSYEQYF. The rearrangement joins TRBV7-8 to TRBJ2-7; tentatively, D is TRBD2 (5 bases). The germline V and J ends were trimmed by 2 bases and 0 bases, with 17 bases remaining between them. Germline V gene sequence: CDR1 SGHVS, CDR2 FQNEAQ. The CDR3 consists of 17 residues.

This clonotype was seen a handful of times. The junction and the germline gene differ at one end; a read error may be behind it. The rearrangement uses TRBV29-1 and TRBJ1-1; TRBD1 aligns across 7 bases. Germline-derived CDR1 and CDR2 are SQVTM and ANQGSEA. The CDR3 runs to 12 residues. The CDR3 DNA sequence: TGCAGCGCAGACAGGGTGGGCGCTGAGGCTTTCTTT. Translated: CSADRVGAEAFF.

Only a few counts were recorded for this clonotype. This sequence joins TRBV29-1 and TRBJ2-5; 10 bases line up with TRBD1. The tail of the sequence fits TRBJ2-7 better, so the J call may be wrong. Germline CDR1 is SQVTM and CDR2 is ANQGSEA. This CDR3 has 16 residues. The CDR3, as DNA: TGCAGCGTTGAAGATTCTGGGACAGGGGTCTCCTACGAGCAGTACTTC. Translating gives CSVEDSGTGVSYEQYF.

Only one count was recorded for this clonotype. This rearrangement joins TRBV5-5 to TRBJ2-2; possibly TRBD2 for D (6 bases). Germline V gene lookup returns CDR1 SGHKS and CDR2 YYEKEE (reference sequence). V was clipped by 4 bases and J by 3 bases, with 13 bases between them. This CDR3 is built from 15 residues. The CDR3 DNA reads TGTGCCAGCAGCCCAGCTCGGGGGTACACCGGGGAGCTGTTTTTT. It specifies CASSPARGYTGELFF.

CDR3 protein: CASSLDRGAYNEQFF. The CDR3 DNA sequence: TGTGCCAGCAGCTTAGACAGGGGAGCCTACAATGAGCAGTTCTTC. The V gene is TRBV6-1, the J gene TRBJ2-1; 8 bases match TRBD1. CDR3 size: 15 residues. Per the germline V gene, CDR1 is MNHNS and CDR2 is SASEGT. V was pared by 6 bases and J by 2 bases, with 6 bases of the junction left unmatched.

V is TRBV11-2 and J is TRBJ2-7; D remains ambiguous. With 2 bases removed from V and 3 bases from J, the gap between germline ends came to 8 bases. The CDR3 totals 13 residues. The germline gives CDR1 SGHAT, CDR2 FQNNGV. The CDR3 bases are TGTGCCAGCAGCTTACTGCTTTACTACGAGCAGTACTTC. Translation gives CASSLLLYYEQYF.

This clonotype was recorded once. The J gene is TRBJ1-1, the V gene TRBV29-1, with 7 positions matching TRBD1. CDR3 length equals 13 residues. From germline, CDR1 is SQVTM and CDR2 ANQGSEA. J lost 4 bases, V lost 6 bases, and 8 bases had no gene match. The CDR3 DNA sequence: TGCAGCGTCTCGACAGGGCTGGCCACTGAAGCTTTCTTT. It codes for CSVSTGLATEAFF.

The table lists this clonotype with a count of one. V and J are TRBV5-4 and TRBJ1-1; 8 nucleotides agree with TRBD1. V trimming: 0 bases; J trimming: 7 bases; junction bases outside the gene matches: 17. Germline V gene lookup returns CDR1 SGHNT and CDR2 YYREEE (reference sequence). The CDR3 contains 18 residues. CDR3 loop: CASSLAGQGSMLRGEAFF. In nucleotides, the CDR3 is TGTGCCAGCAGCTTGGCCGGACAGGGTTCTATGTTGCGTGGTGAAGCTTTCTTT.

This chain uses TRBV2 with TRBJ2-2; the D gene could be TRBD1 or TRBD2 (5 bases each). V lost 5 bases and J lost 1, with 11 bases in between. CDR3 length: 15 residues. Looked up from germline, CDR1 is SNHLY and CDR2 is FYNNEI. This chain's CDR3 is CASSSRDRNTGELFF. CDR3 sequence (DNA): TGTGCCAGCAGTTCCCGGGACCGGAACACCGGGGAGCTGTTTTTT.

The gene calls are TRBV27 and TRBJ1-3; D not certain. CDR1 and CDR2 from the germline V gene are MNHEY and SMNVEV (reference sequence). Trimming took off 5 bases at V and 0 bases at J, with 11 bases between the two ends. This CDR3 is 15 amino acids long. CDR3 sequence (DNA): TGTGCCAGCAGTCTAGGTCCGTTCTCTGGAAACACCATATATTTT. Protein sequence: CASSLGPFSGNTIYF.

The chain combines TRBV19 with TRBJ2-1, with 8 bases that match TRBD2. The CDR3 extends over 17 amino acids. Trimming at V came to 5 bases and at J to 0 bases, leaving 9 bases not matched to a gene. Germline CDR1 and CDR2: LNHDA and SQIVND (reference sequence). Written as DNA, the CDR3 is TGTGCCAGTAGTCCCATTAGCGGGGCGAGCTCCTACAATGAGCAGTTCTTC. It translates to CASSPISGASSYNEQFF.

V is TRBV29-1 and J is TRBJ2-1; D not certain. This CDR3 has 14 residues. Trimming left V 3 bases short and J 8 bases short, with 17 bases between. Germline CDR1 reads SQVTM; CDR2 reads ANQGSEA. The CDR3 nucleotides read TGCAGCGTTGATCCGTCTCAGACCGACGATGAGCAGTTCTTC. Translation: CSVDPSQTDDEQFF.

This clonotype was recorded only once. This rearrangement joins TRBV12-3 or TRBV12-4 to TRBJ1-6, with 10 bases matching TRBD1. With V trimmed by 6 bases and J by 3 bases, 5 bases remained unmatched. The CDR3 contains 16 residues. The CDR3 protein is CASSPTGGGYNSPLHF. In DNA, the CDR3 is TGTGCCAGCAGCCCGACAGGGGGCGGCTATAATTCACCCCTCCACTTT.

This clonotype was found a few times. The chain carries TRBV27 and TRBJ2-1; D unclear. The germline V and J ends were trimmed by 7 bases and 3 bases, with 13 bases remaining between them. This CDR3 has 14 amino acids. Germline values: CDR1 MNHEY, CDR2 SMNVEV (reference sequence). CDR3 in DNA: TGTGCCAGCACTCCGAGCTCGGTCTACAATGAGCAGTTCTTC. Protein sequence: CASTPSSVYNEQFF.

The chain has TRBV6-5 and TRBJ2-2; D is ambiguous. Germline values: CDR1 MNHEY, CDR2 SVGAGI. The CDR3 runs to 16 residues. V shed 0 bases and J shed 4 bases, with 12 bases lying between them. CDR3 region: CASSYSTWATTGELFF. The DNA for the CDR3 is TGTGCCAGCAGTTACTCGACCTGGGCTACCACCGGGGAGCTGTTTTTT.

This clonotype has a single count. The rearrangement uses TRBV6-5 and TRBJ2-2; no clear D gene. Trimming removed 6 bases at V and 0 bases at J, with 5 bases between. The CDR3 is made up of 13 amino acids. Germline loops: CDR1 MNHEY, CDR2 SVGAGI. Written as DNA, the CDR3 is TGTGCCAGCAGAGCCTCGAACACCGGGGAGCTGTTTTTT. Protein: CASRASNTGELFF.

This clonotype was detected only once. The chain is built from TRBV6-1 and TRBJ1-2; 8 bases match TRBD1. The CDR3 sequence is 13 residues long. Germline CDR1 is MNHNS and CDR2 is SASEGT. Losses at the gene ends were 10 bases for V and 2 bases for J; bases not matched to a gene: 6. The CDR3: CATRTGWNYGYTF. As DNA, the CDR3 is TGTGCCACCAGGACAGGGTGGAACTATGGCTACACCTTC.

The CDR3 nucleotides read TGTGCCATCAGGACCGGGACAGACTACGAGCAGTACTTC. Its translation is CAIRTGTDYEQYF. The chain uses TRBV10-3 and TRBJ2-7, with 7 bases lining up with TRBD1. The CDR3 has 13 amino acids. Trimming at V came to 6 bases and at J to 3 bases, leaving 5 bases not matched to a gene. Germline V CDR1 and CDR2: ENHRY, SYGVKD.

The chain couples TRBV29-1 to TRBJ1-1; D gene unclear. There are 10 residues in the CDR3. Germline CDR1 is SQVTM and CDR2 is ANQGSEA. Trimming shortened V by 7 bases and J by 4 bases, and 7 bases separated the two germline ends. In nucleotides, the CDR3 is TGCAGCGGGTGGACCACTGAAGCTTTCTTT. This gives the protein CSGWTTEAFF.

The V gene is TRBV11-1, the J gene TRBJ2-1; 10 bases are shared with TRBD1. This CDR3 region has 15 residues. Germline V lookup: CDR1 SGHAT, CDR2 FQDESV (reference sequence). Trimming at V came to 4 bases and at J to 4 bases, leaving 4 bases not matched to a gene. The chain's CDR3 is CASSSGQGFYNEQFF. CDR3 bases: TGTGCCAGCAGCTCGGGACAGGGGTTTTACAATGAGCAGTTCTTC.

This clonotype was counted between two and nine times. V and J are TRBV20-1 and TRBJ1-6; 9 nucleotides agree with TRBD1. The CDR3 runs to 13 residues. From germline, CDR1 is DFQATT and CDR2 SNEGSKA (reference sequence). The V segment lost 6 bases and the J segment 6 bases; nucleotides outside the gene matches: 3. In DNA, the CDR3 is TGCAGTGCCAGGACAGGGGCTAATTCACCCCTCCACTTT. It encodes CSARTGANSPLHF.

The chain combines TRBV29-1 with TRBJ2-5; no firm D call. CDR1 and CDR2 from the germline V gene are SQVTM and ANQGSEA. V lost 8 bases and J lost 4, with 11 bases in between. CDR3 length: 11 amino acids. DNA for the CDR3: TGCAGCTTTTATGCAACAGAGACCCAGTACTTC. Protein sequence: CSFYATETQYF.

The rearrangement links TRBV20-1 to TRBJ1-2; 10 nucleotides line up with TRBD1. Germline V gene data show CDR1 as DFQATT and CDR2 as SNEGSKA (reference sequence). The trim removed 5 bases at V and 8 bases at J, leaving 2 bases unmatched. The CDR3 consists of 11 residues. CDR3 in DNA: TGCAGTGCTGACAGGGGGCTAGGCTACACCTTC. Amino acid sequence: CSADRGLGYTF.